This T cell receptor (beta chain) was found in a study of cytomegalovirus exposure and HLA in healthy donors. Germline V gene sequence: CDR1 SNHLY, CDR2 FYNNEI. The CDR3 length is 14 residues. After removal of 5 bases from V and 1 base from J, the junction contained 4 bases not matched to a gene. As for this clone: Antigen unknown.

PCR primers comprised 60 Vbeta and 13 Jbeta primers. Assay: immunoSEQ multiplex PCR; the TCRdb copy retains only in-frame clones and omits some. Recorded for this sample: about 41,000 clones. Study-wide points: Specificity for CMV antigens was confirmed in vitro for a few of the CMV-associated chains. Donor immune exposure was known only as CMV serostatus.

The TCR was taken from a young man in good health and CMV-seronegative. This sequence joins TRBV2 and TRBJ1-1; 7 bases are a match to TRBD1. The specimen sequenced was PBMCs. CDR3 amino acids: CASSRTGQNTEAFF. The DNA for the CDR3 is TGTGCCAGCAGTCGGACAGGCCAGAACACTGAAGCTTTCTTT.